Sequencing of this T cell receptor (beta chain) was carried out in a study of blood T cells in healthy people across ages. Healthy Russian Caucasian donors spanned ages about 6 to 100 years. This clonotype was detected ten times or more. Antigen: not known. J was trimmed by 5 bases and V by 9 bases; bases with no gene match: 14. CDR3 length: 15 residues. Per the germline V gene, CDR1 is MNHEY and CDR2 is SVGEGT. A second PCR of roughly 7 to 11 cycles used a sample-barcoded 5' primer and a J-beta primer mix. The yield of each sample was at least 2.5 million CDR3-containing paired-end reads. One entry per CDR3 protein, called by TCRdb with MiXCR from the 5' RACE reads. The data contain approximately 940,000 distinct CDR3 sequences, approximately 49% of them singletons. Findings and caveats of the study: Calculation of diversity from one million T cells yielded estimates considered to be underestimates.

This chain connects TRBV6-2 or TRBV6-3 to TRBJ2-3, with 7 positions matching TRBD2. The TCR originated in a man aged 30-40 years in good health. The material sequenced was blood. CDR3 sequence: CASLPVGGGVDTQYF. Written as DNA, the CDR3 is TGTGCCAGTCTGCCGGTTGGCGGGGGAGTAGATACGCAGTATTTT.